Described below is a single T cell receptor (beta chain) sequence and its context. The antigen it binds to is not known. Qualities for individual bases were not recorded, and no much larger clone is one base off. The data stem from a study of blood T cell repertoires in COVID-19 (dated by TCRdb to about 2020). Broadly, across the study: Samples from collaborators originated in the United States, Italy and Spain and spanned both the acute and convalescent phases of COVID-19. The prospective study material was composed of cDNA or gDNA derived from T cells, B-cell-depleted T cells, or PBMCs. The repertoires were made available in a free public database intended to serve as a resource for research on the immune response to SARS-CoV-2. The samples were drawn from two sources: the first 160 participants of the ongoing ImmuneRACE study, and 1,000 to 1,500 subjects contributed by 6 global collaborators. Where HLA class I and class II types were available, the types were taken from metadata supplied by the sample provider, not from assay-based typing. Nearly every sample came with metadata listing a de-identified subject ID, COVID-19 status, age in years and sex. Subjects who had been exposed to COVID-19, were actively infected with it, or had recovered from it provided the deeply sampled blood TCRbeta repertoires that made up the dataset.

The collaborating institutions used their own protocols to collect whole blood in K2EDTA tubes. Collaborator samples were shipped for TCRbeta analysis as frozen whole blood, isolated PBMCs, or DNA extracted from either sample type. Results and caveats for the whole study, not just this receptor: How much clinical and demographic metadata was included differed by source and by participant, and the metadata was provided uncurated.

The V end loses 3 bases and the J end loses 3 bases, and a stretch of 6 bases separates them. From the cysteine up to the phenylalanine, the CDR3 has a length of 12 residues. Kept here is only the CDR3 DNA, which spans 36 bases and is read in frame from base 1. The germline V gene provides CDR1 MNHNS and CDR2 SASEGT. TCRbeta CDR3 regions were amplified from genomic DNA by means of the immunoSEQ Assay, a bias-controlled multiplex PCR. As for the original processing: The number of nucleated cells in each sample was estimated by amplification of reference gene primers within the assay. Sequence reads were collapsed and filtered to measure the absolute abundance of every unique TCRbeta CDR3 rearrangement. For each sample, productive Simpson clonality was calculated as the square root of Simpson's diversity index across productive rearrangements. Here the immuneACCESS table is served through TCRdb, limited to in-frame sequences with V and J called. Missing clones are a known gap in these copies; in checked studies unresolved V genes cover under half, and the rest lacks a known reason. That table gives V, J and clone size, and the DNA gave D and trimming. The sample includes under 150,000 clones, with 90% observed a single time. The top ten clonotypes cover 1.8% of the sample.

The source material was peripheral blood. The sequence is built from TRBV6-1 and TRBJ2-7, with the D gene not confidently named. The clonotype was recovered from a human donor with active COVID-19. The donor label of this sample is uncertain. The CDR3 loop reads CASSDEIYEQYF. The base sequence is TGTGCCAGCAGTGATGAGATCTACGAGCAGTACTTC.